This passage covers 28 T cell receptor beta chains from one sample sequenced in a study of CXCR3-negative and CXCR3-positive naive CD8 T cells. Whole-study results and caveats: Researchers report that CXCR3-positive naive cells carry more hydrophobic TRB CDR3s than CXCR3-negative naive cells.

5' RACE with UMI labels generated the TRB cDNA libraries. TCRdb reanalyzed the 5' RACE reads, giving one entry per CDR3 protein sequence and no DNA. Its table records tens of thousands of distinct CDR3 sequences. No antigens are known for them. Sample: naive CXCR3+ CD8+ T cells from blood. Subset: CD45RO-CCR7+CD27+CD95- naive CD8+ T cells expressing CXCR3 (TNR3+). The origin of the receptors is a human donor in good health. Some clones in this sample may be carry-over from other donors' samples.

The V gene is TRBV5-4, the J gene TRBJ1-5; checking the TCRdb D call of TRBD1 is not possible without DNA. This CDR3 spans 14 amino acids. Per the germline V gene, CDR1 is SGHNT and CDR2 is YYREEE (reference sequence). CDR3 residues: CASSLDPGGQPQHF.

The gene calls are TRBV3-1 and TRBJ2-1. The CDR3 is 15 residues long. In germline, CDR1 is LGHDT, CDR2 YNNKEL (reference sequence). The CDR3 loop is CASSRRSSMGNEQLF.

The chain is built from TRBV28 and TRBJ2-1; without DNA, the TCRdb call of TRBD2 cannot be checked. The germline V gene has CDR1 MDHEN and CDR2 SYDVKM. This CDR3 comprises 20 residues. The CDR3 loop is CASSLYFGPRLAGRYNEQFF.

The CDR3 sequence is CASSLCHNEQFF. The J gene is TRBJ2-1, the V gene TRBV5-4. Germline values: CDR1 SGHNT, CDR2 YYREEE (reference sequence). This CDR3 spans 12 amino acids.

This rearrangement joins TRBV13 to TRBJ2-5. Germline V lookup: CDR1 PRHDT, CDR2 FYEKMQ (reference sequence). This CDR3 is built from 15 residues. The CDR3 loop is CASSLRPGSQETQYF.

The chain is built from TRBV7-6 and TRBJ2-7; TCRdb returns TRBD1, unconfirmable since there is no DNA. CDR1 is SGHVS and CDR2 is FNYEAQ in the germline V gene. There are 15 residues in the CDR3. The CDR3 spells CASSSERTGAYEQYF.

V gene TRBV28 combines with J gene TRBJ1-5; checking the TCRdb D call of TRBD1 is not possible without DNA. Germline CDR1 and CDR2: MDHEN and SYDVKM. CDR3 length: 14 amino acids. The CDR3 loop is CASSFPTGSWPQHF.

The chain links TRBV28 to TRBJ2-7; no DNA is available, so the TRBD2 call from TCRdb remains unchecked. This CDR3 is 16 amino acids long. Germline V gene data show CDR1 as MDHEN and CDR2 as SYDVKM. CDR3 protein: CASSPASGRWRPEQYF.

The chain combines TRBV5-4 with TRBJ2-7. The germline CDR1 and CDR2 sequences are SGHNT and YYREEE (reference sequence). The CDR3 length is 12 residues. The CDR3 loop is CASSLATYEQYF.

This chain uses TRBV10-3 with TRBJ2-1; with no DNA, the TCRdb D assignment of TRBD2 cannot be verified. The CDR3 consists of 15 residues. Per germline, CDR1 ENHRY and CDR2 SYGVKD. CDR3 sequence reads: CATIELAGAINEQFF.

The chain has TRBV6-5 and TRBJ2-5; TCRdb's D call of TRBD1 is untestable without DNA. The germline V gene has CDR1 MNHEY and CDR2 SVGAGI. The CDR3 contains 16 residues. The CDR3 loop reads CASSYGSGKSQETQYF.

The J gene is TRBJ1-5, the V gene TRBV2. Germline CDR1 SNHLY, CDR2 FYNNEI. This CDR3 comprises 18 residues. This CDR3 reads CASSEAVGFEFSNQPQHF.

The chain combines TRBV5-6 with TRBJ2-1. Germline V lookup: CDR1 SGHDT, CDR2 YYEEEE. CDR3 length: 12 amino acids. CDR3 sequence reads: CASSLGSFEQFF.

The chain links TRBV7-9 to TRBJ2-7. Germline CDR1 and CDR2: SEHNR and FQNEAQ (reference sequence). The CDR3 has 14 residues. The CDR3 loop reads CASSLGGRSYEQYF.

The V and J genes are TRBV20-1 and TRBJ2-3. Germline CDR1 is DFQATT and CDR2 is SNEGSKA (reference sequence). There are 13 residues in the CDR3. The CDR3 reads CSARERSTDTQYF.

V usage is TRBV7-9 and J usage is TRBJ2-3. This CDR3 contains 12 residues. The germline V gene has CDR1 SEHNR and CDR2 FQNEAQ (reference sequence). CDR3 amino acids: CASSLDTGTQYF.

J is TRBJ2-2 and V is TRBV4-1; TCRdb's D call of TRBD1 is untestable without DNA. The CDR3 totals 15 residues. Germline V gene lookup returns CDR1 MGHRA and CDR2 YSYEKL. This CDR3 is CASSLFIDRPGELFF.

The rearrangement uses TRBV7-9 and TRBJ2-2; TCRdb designates TRBD2, a call that cannot be tested without DNA. The CDR3 runs to 16 residues. Germline CDR1 reads SEHNR; CDR2 reads FQNEAQ (reference sequence). Here the CDR3 reads CASSSGLAGNTGELFF.

V gene TRBV2 combines with J gene TRBJ2-5; there is no DNA to check the TCRdb D call of TRBD2. There are 14 residues in the CDR3. Germline V lookup: CDR1 SNHLY, CDR2 FYNNEI. The CDR3 reads CASARPQYQETQYF.

The gene calls are TRBV24-1 and TRBJ2-2; TCRdb reports TRBD1, a call that lacks DNA to check it against. The germline CDR1 and CDR2 sequences are KGHDR and SFDVKD. The CDR3 is 14 amino acids. This chain's CDR3 is CASTGDANTGELFF.

Here the CDR3 reads CASNRGALQFFTGELFF. The genes are TRBV23-1 and TRBJ2-2; no DNA is available, so the TRBD2 call from TCRdb remains unchecked. TRBV23-1 is labeled an ORF, and its function is uncertain. This CDR3 has 17 residues.

V usage is TRBV4-1 and J usage is TRBJ2-7. Germline lookup yields CDR1 MGHRA and CDR2 YSYEKL. This CDR3 spans 14 amino acids. The CDR3: CASSQDTGTLEQYF.

The V call is TRBV7-8, the J call TRBJ2-3. The CDR3 is made up of 14 amino acids. CDR1 and CDR2 from the germline V gene are SGHVS and FQNEAQ. The CDR3 sequence: CASSLPSGRDTQYF.

The CDR3 loop is CASSIFGYNEQFF. The chain combines TRBV19 with TRBJ2-1. Germline V lookup: CDR1 LNHDA, CDR2 SQIVND (reference sequence). This CDR3 is 13 amino acids long.

The CDR3 spells CASSPLGQGGNQETQYF. The chain combines TRBV28 with TRBJ2-5; TCRdb's assignment of TRBD1 cannot be checked, as there is no DNA. This CDR3 is 17 amino acids long. Germline CDR1 reads MDHEN; CDR2 reads SYDVKM.

The chain links TRBV5-1 to TRBJ2-7; TCRdb designates TRBD1, a call that cannot be tested without DNA. The germline V gene has CDR1 SGHRS and CDR2 YFSETQ. The CDR3 is 12 residues long. The CDR3 loop is CASSYGSGEQYF.

This chain uses TRBV12-3 or TRBV12-4 with TRBJ1-2; the TRBD1 assignment by TCRdb is unverifiable without DNA. The CDR3 has 14 amino acids. This CDR3 is CASSLNRGPYGYTF.

The chain combines TRBV19 with TRBJ1-2; checking the TCRdb D call of TRBD1 is not possible without DNA. Germline V lookup: CDR1 LNHDA, CDR2 SQIVND (reference sequence). The CDR3 totals 16 residues. The CDR3 spells CASSILQGTIYYGYTF.